This passage covers 10 T cell receptor beta chains from one sample sequenced in a study of cytomegalovirus exposure and HLA in healthy donors. Clones were read by immunoSEQ multiplex PCR, and TCRdb kept only the in-frame ones, dropping some. This table has around 150,000 clones, 86% appearing once. Sample: PBMCs. The receptors come from a woman aged 25 to 39 in good health and CMV-seronegative.

This clone has only one observation. The J gene is TRBJ1-1, the V gene TRBV6-5, with no clear D. V was cut by 2 bases and J by 11 bases, with 21 bases left in between. The V gene's germline CDR1 is MNHEY and CDR2 SVGAGI. This CDR3 is built from 15 residues. The CDR3 here is CASSYPKGTVKVAFF. The DNA for the CDR3 is TGTGCCAGCAGTTACCCGAAAGGAACAGTGAAAGTGGCTTTCTTT.

The genes are TRBV19 and TRBJ1-2; D is unresolved. The V gene's germline CDR1 is LNHDA and CDR2 SQIVND (reference sequence). The CDR3 length is 11 residues. Trimming left V 7 bases short and J 3 bases short, with 6 bases between. The CDR3 is CASNRDYGYTF. DNA of the CDR3: TGTGCCAGTAACCGGGACTATGGCTACACCTTC.

The rearrangement joins TRBV29-1 to TRBJ2-3; 8 nucleotides agree with TRBD2. CDR3 length equals 13 residues. J lost 1 base, V lost 7 bases, and 4 bases had no gene match. From germline, CDR1 is SQVTM and CDR2 ANQGSEA. The CDR3 DNA sequence: TGCAGCGGTGGGCGGGAGGGCACAGATACGCAGTATTTT. Its protein product is CSGGREGTDTQYF.

The gene calls are TRBV2 and TRBJ2-1, with D possibly TRBD2 on 6 matching bases. Germline CDR1 and CDR2: SNHLY and FYNNEI. The CDR3 covers 15 residues. The V end was cut by 4 bases, the J end by 6 bases, with 16 bases between. The CDR3 here is CASSAAGSLRNEQFF. Written as DNA, the CDR3 is TGTGCCAGCAGTGCGGCGGGGTCTTTGCGCAATGAGCAGTTCTTC.

The chain joins TRBV20-1 to TRBJ1-1, with a possible D match to TRBD1 (5 bases). Germline V gene data show CDR1 as DFQATT and CDR2 as SNEGSKA (reference sequence). The CDR3 has 11 residues. V gave up 2 bases and J gave up 6 bases, with 7 bases separating them. The CDR3 sequence is CSARQGPEAFF. The CDR3 DNA reads as TGCAGTGCTAGACAGGGTCCTGAAGCTTTCTTT.

The chain is built from TRBV5-1 and TRBJ1-3; 7 nucleotides agree with TRBD1. J was trimmed by 0 bases and V by 0 bases; bases with no gene match: 9. The V gene's germline CDR1 is SGHRS and CDR2 YFSETQ. The length of the CDR3 is 18 residues. The CDR3 DNA sequence: TGCGCCAGCAGCTTGGGCCCCTGGACAGGCCACTCTGGAAACACCATATATTTT. Its protein is CASSLGPWTGHSGNTIYF.

This rearrangement joins TRBV5-4 to TRBJ2-7; D uncertain. CDR1 is SGHNT and CDR2 is YYREEE in the germline V gene (reference sequence). V was trimmed by 6 bases and J by 5 bases, leaving 12 bases between them. The CDR3 is made up of 12 amino acids. In DNA, the CDR3 is TGTGCCAGCAAGGCTGGGTCCGACGAGCAGTACTTC. This sequence encodes CASKAGSDEQYF.

This chain joins TRBV11-2 and TRBJ1-2; 11 nucleotides match TRBD1. V shed 5 bases and J 3 bases; nucleotides not matched to a gene: 8. The germline CDR1 and CDR2 sequences are SGHAT and FQNNGV. This CDR3 has 16 amino acids. CDR3 nucleotide sequence: TGTGCCAGCAGCCCGCGCAGGGACAGGGGGGACTATGGCTACACCTTC. This translates into CASSPRRDRGDYGYTF.

The rearrangement joins TRBV5-1 to TRBJ2-5, with 8 bases fitting TRBD2. Trimming removed 2 bases from V and 3 bases from J; junction bases left unmatched: 9. Germline values: CDR1 SGHRS, CDR2 YFSETQ. This CDR3 has 16 residues. This CDR3 reads CASSFQSGGPEETQYF. The CDR3 DNA reads as TGCGCCAGCAGCTTTCAGAGCGGGGGCCCGGAAGAGACCCAGTACTTC.

The V gene is TRBV5-4, the J gene TRBJ2-1, with D possibly TRBD1 on 6 matching bases. CDR3 size: 14 residues. Deletions cut 4 bases from V and 4 bases from J, with 12 bases between. Germline V lookup: CDR1 SGHNT, CDR2 YYREEE (reference sequence). CDR3 amino acids: CASSRTVRYNEQFF. In nucleotides, the CDR3 is TGTGCCAGCAGCAGGACAGTTAGGTACAATGAGCAGTTCTTC.